This is a list of T cell receptor beta chains from one sample in a study of blood T cell repertoires in COVID-19. Using immunoSEQ multiplex PCR, the repertoire was profiled, and TCRdb retains in-frame clones only, with some absent. The repertoire holds roughly 56,000 clones, with around 91% as singletons. Sequenced input: peripheral blood. The receptors stem from a man aged 55 to 70 with active COVID-19. CDR3s include the opening cysteine and the closing phenylalanine or tryptophan. A D gene is named only where the DNA matches it firmly. Part of the rows lack a size; the others show once, few, many or a class for expanded clones.

abundance: NA
d_gene: NA
j_gene: TRBJ1-3
v_gene: TRBV5-1
CDR3aa: CASSSGDGSGNTIYF
CDR3nt: TGCGCCAGCAGCTCGGGTGATGGCTCTGGAAACACCATATATTTT

abundance: NA
d_gene: NA
j_gene: TRBJ2-1
v_gene: TRBV30
CDR3aa: CAWSLGGYNEQFF
CDR3nt: TGTGCCTGGAGTCTTGGAGGGTACAATGAGCAGTTCTTC

abundance: NA
d_gene: TRBD2
j_gene: TRBJ2-7
v_gene: TRBV7-9
CDR3aa: CASSLSGRAYEQYF
CDR3nt: TGTGCCAGCAGCTTAAGCGGGAGGGCGTACGAGCAGTACTTC

abundance: NA
d_gene: NA
j_gene: TRBJ1-4
v_gene: TRBV5-8
CDR3aa: CASSYRYRAVNEKLFF
CDR3nt: TGTGCCAGCAGCTACCGTTACAGGGCGGTTAATGAAAAACTGTTTTTT

abundance: NA
d_gene: TRBD1
j_gene: TRBJ2-7
v_gene: TRBV5-6
CDR3aa: CASSFRGTYEQYF
CDR3nt: TGTGCCAGCAGTTTCAGGGGGACCTACGAGCAGTACTTC

abundance: NA
d_gene: NA
j_gene: TRBJ2-1
v_gene: TRBV24-1
CDR3aa: CATSDLLEGVYEQFF
CDR3nt: TGTGCCACCAGTGATTTGTTGGAGGGTGTCTATGAGCAGTTCTTC

abundance: few
d_gene: TRBD1
j_gene: TRBJ1-2
v_gene: TRBV9
CDR3aa: CASSLRDRVKRDGYTF
CDR3nt: TGTGCCAGCAGCCTAAGGGACAGGGTGAAAAGGGATGGCTACACCTTC

abundance: few
d_gene: NA
j_gene: TRBJ2-5
v_gene: TRBV4-1
CDR3aa: CASSPLGRVSHKTQYF
CDR3nt: TGCGCCAGCAGCCCCCTAGGGCGGGTGTCGCATAAGACCCAGTACTTC

abundance: NA
d_gene: NA
j_gene: TRBJ2-5
v_gene: TRBV24-1
CDR3aa: CATAGEVRETQYF
CDR3nt: TGTGCCACCGCCGGGGAGGTCCGGGAGACCCAGTACTTC

abundance: NA
d_gene: NA
j_gene: TRBJ2-7
v_gene: TRBV5-1
CDR3aa: CASSLALGSDEQYF
CDR3nt: TGCGCCAGCAGCTTGGCCCTAGGGAGCGACGAGCAGTACTTC

abundance: NA
d_gene: NA
j_gene: TRBJ1-1
v_gene: TRBV14
CDR3aa: CASSQGRNTEAFF
CDR3nt: TGTGCCAGCAGCCAGGGGCGGAACACTGAAGCTTTCTTT

abundance: NA
d_gene: TRBD1
j_gene: TRBJ1-1
v_gene: TRBV19
CDR3aa: CASSIGQGVEAFF
CDR3nt: TGTGCCAGTAGTATAGGACAGGGGGTCGAAGCTTTCTTT

abundance: few
d_gene: NA
j_gene: TRBJ2-5
v_gene: TRBV27
CDR3aa: CASWGGETQYF
CDR3nt: TGTGCCAGCTGGGGCGGAGAGACCCAGTACTTC

abundance: NA
d_gene: NA
j_gene: TRBJ1-2
v_gene: TRBV19
CDR3aa: CASSVTEDLYGYTF
CDR3nt: TGTGCCAGTAGTGTGACAGAAGATCTCTATGGCTACACCTTC

abundance: once
d_gene: NA
j_gene: TRBJ2-3
v_gene: TRBV6-6
CDR3aa: CASRRNTDTQYF
CDR3nt: TGTGCCAGCAGGCGTAATACAGATACGCAGTATTTT

abundance: NA
d_gene: TRBD2
j_gene: TRBJ2-2
v_gene: TRBV4-3
CDR3aa: CASSRGLAGTTGELFF
CDR3nt: TGCGCCAGCAGCCGAGGACTAGCGGGAACCACCGGGGAGCTGTTTTTT

abundance: NA
d_gene: NA
j_gene: TRBJ2-5
v_gene: TRBV24-1
CDR3aa: CATSSQNQETQYF
CDR3nt: TGTGCCACCAGTTCACAGAACCAAGAGACCCAGTACTTC

abundance: NA
d_gene: NA
j_gene: TRBJ2-7
v_gene: TRBV5-6
CDR3aa: CASSLPGNEQYF
CDR3nt: TGTGCCAGCAGCTTGCCGGGGAACGAGCAGTACTTC

abundance: NA
d_gene: TRBD1
j_gene: TRBJ1-6
v_gene: TRBV27
CDR3aa: CASSFLDRDDSPLHF
CDR3nt: TGTGCCAGCAGTTTCCTGGACAGGGACGATTCACCCCTCCACTTT

abundance: NA
d_gene: NA
j_gene: TRBJ2-1
v_gene: TRBV11-2
CDR3aa: CASSLRGGYNEQFF
CDR3nt: TGTGCCAGCAGCTTACGTGGAGGGTACAATGAGCAGTTCTTC

abundance: NA
d_gene: NA
j_gene: TRBJ1-2
v_gene: TRBV5-1
CDR3aa: CASRRGIYGYTF
CDR3nt: TGCGCCAGCAGGCGGGGCATCTATGGCTACACCTTC

abundance: NA
d_gene: TRBD2
j_gene: TRBJ2-1
v_gene: TRBV6-5
CDR3aa: CASSYVTSGLRFF
CDR3nt: TGTGCCAGCAGTTACGTAACTAGCGGTCTCCGGTTCTTC

abundance: NA
d_gene: NA
j_gene: TRBJ1-3
v_gene: TRBV28
CDR3aa: CASSSQGNTIYF
CDR3nt: TGTGCCAGCAGTTCTCAGGGAAACACCATATATTTT

abundance: NA
d_gene: NA
j_gene: TRBJ1-3
v_gene: TRBV30
CDR3aa: CAWTGGNTIYF
CDR3nt: TGTGCCTGGACAGGGGGAAACACCATATATTTT

abundance: NA
d_gene: TRBD1
j_gene: TRBJ1-1
v_gene: TRBV5-1
CDR3aa: CASSEDRQAFF
CDR3nt: TGCGCCAGCAGCGAGGACAGGCAAGCTTTCTTT

abundance: NA
d_gene: NA
j_gene: TRBJ2-5
v_gene: TRBV5-1
CDR3aa: CASSLRGETQYF
CDR3nt: TGCGCCAGCAGTCTAAGGGGGGAGACCCAGTACTTC

abundance: NA
d_gene: NA
j_gene: TRBJ2-5
v_gene: TRBV7-2
CDR3aa: CASSPNSPGVGETQYF
CDR3nt: TGTGCCAGCAGCCCGAATTCCCCAGGGGTTGGAGAGACCCAGTACTTC

abundance: NA
d_gene: TRBD1
j_gene: TRBJ1-4
v_gene: TRBV7-9
CDR3aa: CASSLGGQHNEKLFF
CDR3nt: TGTGCCAGCAGCTTAGGGGGACAGCATAATGAAAAACTGTTTTTT

abundance: NA
d_gene: TRBD2
j_gene: TRBJ2-1
v_gene: TRBV6-6
CDR3aa: CASSPLSGSPYNEQFF
CDR3nt: TGTGCCAGCAGTCCCCTTAGCGGGAGTCCTTACAATGAGCAGTTCTTC

abundance: NA
d_gene: NA
j_gene: TRBJ1-1
v_gene: TRBV4-3
CDR3aa: CASSQDSPNTEAFF
CDR3nt: TGCGCCAGCAGCCAAGACTCCCCCAACACTGAAGCTTTCTTT

abundance: NA
d_gene: TRBD2
j_gene: TRBJ2-7
v_gene: TRBV6-5
CDR3aa: CASSYGREVLGEQYF
CDR3nt: TGTGCCAGCAGTTACGGGCGGGAGGTACTGGGCGAGCAGTACTTC